The clone carrying this TCR beta chain was observed many times. The source of the sample is a study of blood T cells in healthy people across ages. Alongside a J-beta primer mix, a sample-barcoded 5' primer served in a second PCR lasting about 7 to 11 cycles. All samples gave at least 2.5 million CDR3-containing paired-end reads. TCRdb reprocessed the 5' RACE reads via MiXCR and lists one record per CDR3 protein. The sample carries about 1.6 million distinct CDR3 sequences, about 31% recorded once. Per the germline V gene, CDR1 is SQVTM and CDR2 is ANQGSEA. After removal of 6 bases from V and 3 bases from J, the junction contained 3 bases not matched to a gene. The CDR3 is 15 residues long.

This clonotype was obtained from a woman in her 30s in good health. The V and J genes are TRBV29-1 and TRBJ2-1; 15 bases are a match to TRBD2. The sample comprised blood. The CDR3 bases are TGCAGCGTGGGACTAGCGGGAGGAGGCTACAATGAGCAGTTCTTC. Encoded protein: CSVGLAGGGYNEQFF.